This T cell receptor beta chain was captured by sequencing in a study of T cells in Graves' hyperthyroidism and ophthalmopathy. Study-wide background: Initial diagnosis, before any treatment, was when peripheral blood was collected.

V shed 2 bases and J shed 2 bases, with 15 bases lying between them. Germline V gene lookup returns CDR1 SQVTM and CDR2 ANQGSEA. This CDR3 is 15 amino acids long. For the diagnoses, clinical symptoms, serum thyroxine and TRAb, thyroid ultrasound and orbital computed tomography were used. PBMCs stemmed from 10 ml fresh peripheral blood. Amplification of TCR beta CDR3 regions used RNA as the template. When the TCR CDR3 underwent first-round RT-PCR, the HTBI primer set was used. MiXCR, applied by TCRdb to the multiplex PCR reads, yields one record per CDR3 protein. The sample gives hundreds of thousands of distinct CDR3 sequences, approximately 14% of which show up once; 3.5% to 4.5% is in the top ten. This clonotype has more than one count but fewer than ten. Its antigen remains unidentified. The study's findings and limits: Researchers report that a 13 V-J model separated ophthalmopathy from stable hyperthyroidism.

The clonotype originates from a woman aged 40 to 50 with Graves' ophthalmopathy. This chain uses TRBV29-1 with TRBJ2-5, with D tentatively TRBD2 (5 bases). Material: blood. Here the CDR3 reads CSVERASRLQETQYF. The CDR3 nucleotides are TGCAGCGTTGAAAGGGCTAGCAGATTGCAAGAGACCCAGTACTTC. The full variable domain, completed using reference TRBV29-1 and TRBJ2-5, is SAVISQKPSRDICQRGTSLTIQCQVDSQVTMMFWYRQQPGQSLTLIATANQGSEATYESGFVIDKFPISRPNLTFSTLTVSNMSPEDSSIYLCSVERASRLQETQYFGPGTRLLVL.